The 20 T cell receptor beta chains below all came from one sample that was sequenced in a study of blood T cell repertoires in COVID-19. The data were produced by immunoSEQ multiplex PCR, yet TCRdb's version contains in-frame clones alone and is incomplete. The sample consists of over 150,000 clones, 80% to 90% of them appearing once. The sample was peripheral blood. These receptors originate from a woman older than 75 with COVID-19, enrolled during active disease.

This clone was detected only a few times. The J gene is TRBJ2-7, the V gene TRBV10-3; D remains ambiguous. The V gene lost 1 base and the J gene lost 6 bases, with 7 bases spanning the gap. Per the germline V gene, CDR1 is ENHRY and CDR2 is SYGVKD. The CDR3 is made up of 12 amino acids. The CDR3 loop reads CAISEFGSEQYF. The CDR3 DNA sequence: TGTGCCATCAGTGAGTTCGGTTCCGAGCAGTACTTC.

As regards this clone: Other DNA sequences from this sample encode an identical CDR3 as well. The CDR3 coding sequence is TGTGCCAGCAGTTTAAGTCGGAGCTCCTACGAGCAGTACTTC. This sequence encodes CASSLSRSSYEQYF. The chain combines TRBV27 with TRBJ2-7, with D unresolved. Germline V gene data show CDR1 as MNHEY and CDR2 as SMNVEV (reference sequence). This CDR3 has 14 amino acids. Trimming took off 2 bases at V and 0 bases at J, with 8 bases between the two ends.

V gene TRBV18 combines with J gene TRBJ2-7; 10 nucleotides agree with TRBD1. CDR3 size: 15 residues. Looked up from germline, CDR1 is KGHSH and CDR2 is LQKENI. The junction had 8 bases not matched to a gene; V was cut back by 6 bases and J by 3 bases. The CDR3 coding sequence is TGTGCCAGCTCTCGTTCGGGACAGGGGTACTACGAGCAGTACTTC. Translated: CASSRSGQGYYEQYF.

V usage is TRBV3-1 (or the pseudogene TRBV3-2) and J usage is TRBJ1-1, with D maybe TRBD1 (5 bases). V lost 5 bases and J lost 5, with 12 bases in between. This CDR3 has 13 residues. Germline V lookup: CDR1 LGHDT, CDR2 YNNKEL (reference sequence). CDR3 sequence (DNA): TGTGCCAGCAGCGGGGGGGGTTGGACTGAAGCTTTCTTT. It specifies CASSGGGWTEAFF.

The V call is TRBV18, the J call TRBJ2-6; possibly TRBD2 for D (6 bases). Germline V lookup: CDR1 KGHSH, CDR2 LQKENI. The CDR3 length is 13 residues. The V end lost 6 bases, the J end lost 15 bases, and 18 bases lay between the germline ends. CDR3 bases: TGTGCCAGCTCCCCGATCCCACAGGAGGGCCTGACTTTC. It is translated as CASSPIPQEGLTF.

The chain recombines TRBV7-9 with TRBJ1-2; 12 bases align to TRBD1. The length of the CDR3 is 16 residues. Per germline, CDR1 SEHNR and CDR2 FQNEAQ (reference sequence). V gave up 7 bases and J gave up 13 bases; unmatched junction bases: 19. The CDR3 sequence is CASTDPLHRDRGHATF. CDR3 bases: TGTGCCAGCACCGACCCGCTACACCGGGACAGGGGGCACGCCACCTTC.

The V and J genes are TRBV5-1 and TRBJ1-2, with D perhaps matching TRBD1 (5 bases). CDR1 is SGHRS, CDR2 YFSETQ, per germline. Trimming removed 4 bases from V and 6 bases from J, with 16 bases in between. The CDR3 has 14 residues. Here the CDR3 DNA reads TGCGCCAGCAGCCGACTGGGAAGGGGCGATGGCTACACCTTC. It is translated as CASSRLGRGDGYTF.

This chain uses TRBV9 with TRBJ2-7, with 8 bases fitting TRBD1. This CDR3 has 15 residues. CDR1 SGDLS and CDR2 YYNGEE come from the germline V gene. Trimming cost V 4 bases and J 0 bases; bases outside gene matches: 6. This chain's CDR3 is CASSPRGQASYEQYF. DNA for the CDR3: TGTGCCAGCAGCCCACGGGGACAGGCCTCCTACGAGCAGTACTTC.

The chain employs TRBV12-5 and TRBJ2-7; a possible D gene is TRBD1 (6 bases). The CDR3 loop spans 16 amino acids. Trimming removed 0 bases from V and 5 bases from J, with 17 bases in between. The germline CDR1 and CDR2 sequences are LGHNT and FRNRAP. This CDR3 is CASGLVHARGSHEQYF. Written as DNA, the CDR3 is TGTGCTAGTGGTTTGGTACACGCTAGGGGGTCGCACGAGCAGTACTTC.

This clone was recorded a few times. This rearrangement joins TRBV10-2 to TRBJ2-7; D is possibly TRBD1 (5 bases). This CDR3 is built from 13 residues. With 7 bases removed from V and 6 bases from J, the gap between germline ends came to 16 bases. Germline CDR1 reads WSHSY; CDR2 reads SAAADI. This chain's CDR3 is CASTESREGEQYF. CDR3 in DNA: TGCGCCAGCACGGAGTCCAGGGAAGGCGAGCAGTACTTC.

The table lists this clone with a count of one. The chain links TRBV9 to TRBJ1-4; D is uncertain. Trimming pared 0 bases from V and 0 bases from J, leaving 6 bases between. CDR3 length: 15 residues. Germline CDR1 is SGDLS and CDR2 is YYNGEE. CDR3 sequence: CASSVEPTTNEKLFF. CDR3 DNA sequence: TGTGCCAGCAGCGTAGAGCCAACAACTAATGAAAAACTGTTTTTT.

The genes are TRBV10-2 and TRBJ2-6; 7 nucleotides match TRBD1. The CDR3 consists of 15 residues. Germline V lookup: CDR1 WSHSY, CDR2 SAAADI. With V trimmed by 6 bases and J by 1 base, 3 bases remained unmatched. CDR3 loop: CASSRQGSGANVLTF. The CDR3 DNA follows: TGCGCCAGCAGCCGACAGGGTTCTGGGGCCAACGTCCTGACTTTC.

CDR3 in DNA: TGTGCCAGCAGCGTTCTAGCGGGACTGGGAGATACGCAGTATTTT. Its protein product is CASSVLAGLGDTQYF. The chain recombines TRBV9 with TRBJ2-3, with 9 bases matching TRBD2. The CDR3 runs to 15 residues. With V trimmed by 2 bases and J by 5 bases, 6 bases remained unmatched. CDR1 SGDLS and CDR2 YYNGEE come from the germline V gene.

The chain combines TRBV27 with TRBJ2-7; D is perhaps TRBD2 (6 bases). Trimming removed 6 bases from V and 3 bases from J, with 24 bases in between. Germline CDR1 and CDR2: MNHEY and SMNVEV (reference sequence). The CDR3 is 17 amino acids. CDR3 region: CASRRAGFGGDIYEQYF. DNA of the CDR3: TGTGCCAGCAGAAGGGCGGGGTTTGGCGGGGATATCTACGAGCAGTACTTC.

The sample holds a few counts of this clone. This sequence joins TRBV29-1 and TRBJ1-3, with TRBD1 matching over 7 bases. Germline-derived CDR1 and CDR2 are SQVTM and ANQGSEA. The CDR3 is 13 residues long. With V trimmed by 3 bases and J by 4 bases, 3 bases remained unmatched. CDR3 nucleotide sequence: TGCAGCGTTGAGGACAGGACAGGAAACACCATATATTTT. It encodes CSVEDRTGNTIYF.

The chain couples TRBV7-9 to TRBJ1-4; 8 nucleotides agree with TRBD1. Germline V gene lookup returns CDR1 SEHNR and CDR2 FQNEAQ (reference sequence). The CDR3 is 15 amino acids. The trim removed 5 bases at V and 5 bases at J, leaving 7 bases unmatched. The CDR3 DNA sequence: TGTGCCAGCAGCCGCCCGGGACAGGTGAATGAAAAACTGTTTTTT. Translated: CASSRPGQVNEKLFF.

The V and J genes are TRBV30 and TRBJ2-6, with D tentatively TRBD1 (5 bases). From germline, CDR1 is GTSNPN and CDR2 SVGIG (reference sequence). The CDR3 spans 16 residues. The V end lost 5 bases, the J end lost 2 bases, and 16 bases lay between the germline ends. The CDR3 is CAWDKAGWAGANVLTF. The CDR3 DNA is TGTGCCTGGGACAAGGCAGGGTGGGCTGGGGCCAACGTCCTGACTTTC.

V gene TRBV18 combines with J gene TRBJ1-1, with 9 bases identical to TRBD1. The trim removed 0 bases at V and 1 base at J, leaving 6 bases unmatched. The germline V gene has CDR1 KGHSH and CDR2 LQKENI. This CDR3 spans 17 amino acids. The CDR3 DNA reads TGTGCCAGCTCACCACCGGGACAGGGTGGGGGGAACACTGAAGCTTTCTTT. Protein sequence: CASSPPGQGGGNTEAFF.

The chain is built from TRBV4-2 and TRBJ1-1; TRBD1 matches 7 bases. In germline, CDR1 is LGHNA, CDR2 YNFKEQ. The trim removed 3 bases at V and 3 bases at J, leaving 7 bases unmatched. The CDR3 is 15 amino acids. The CDR3 bases are TGTGCCAGCAGCCATCGGACAGGTACTGACACTGAAGCTTTCTTT. Protein product: CASSHRTGTDTEAFF.

Remarks on this clone: An end of the junction does not agree with germline; a read error may underlie this. The chain couples TRBV28 to TRBJ1-2; 7 positions match TRBD1. This CDR3 comprises 10 residues. Germline values: CDR1 MDHEN, CDR2 SYDVKM. CDR3 region: CTSRGRIYTF. In nucleotides, the CDR3 is TGTACCAGCAGGGGGAGAATCTACACCTTC.